Below are 8 T cell receptor beta chains sequenced from a single sample in a study of shared clonotypes between healthy human individuals. Naivety among CD8 cells was defined by CD45RO negativity and positive CCR7 selection, thereby excluding terminally differentiated effector memory CD45RA+ cells. Some clones are missing from TCRdb's copy, which holds only in-frame ones; the method was immunoSEQ multiplex PCR. This table has about 820,000 clones, nearly 95% appearing once. The sequencing input was naive CD8+ T cells sorted from blood. These receptors were taken from a man aged 25-45 years in good health.

This chain joins TRBV19 and TRBJ1-4, with D unresolved. V shed 7 bases and J shed 4 bases, with 7 bases lying between them. CDR1 is LNHDA and CDR2 is SQIVND in the germline V gene (reference sequence). CDR3 length: 12 amino acids. The CDR3 bases are TGTGCCAGTACATACGGTAATGAAAAACTGTTTTTT. Its protein is CASTYGNEKLFF.

This chain links TRBV7-2 with TRBJ1-2, with D uncertain. Germline CDR1 reads SGHTA; CDR2 reads FQGNSA. V lost 6 bases and J lost 4, with 18 bases in between. CDR3 length: 15 amino acids. The CDR3 DNA reads TGTGCCAGCAGTGCTGCCTCGGCAGGAGCCTATGGCTACACCTTC. Protein product: CASSAASAGAYGYTF.

A remark on this clone: This specimen includes other DNA sequences encoding the same CDR3. The chain carries TRBV27 and TRBJ1-5, with D tentatively TRBD1 (5 bases). Germline V gene lookup returns CDR1 MNHEY and CDR2 SMNVEV (reference sequence). The CDR3 runs to 14 residues. V lost 5 bases and J 4 bases, leaving 12 bases between the germline ends. CDR3 in amino acids: CASSPQGINQPQHF. The DNA for the CDR3 is TGTGCCAGCAGTCCCCAGGGAATAAATCAGCCCCAGCATTTT.

This clone occurred once. CDR3 nucleotide sequence: TGTGCCAGCAGGGGGGAAGTATCGTACAATGAGCAGTTCTTC. The encoded protein is CASRGEVSYNEQFF. The chain links TRBV7-9 to TRBJ2-1; the D call may be TRBD1 or TRBD2 (5 bases each). V lost 6 bases to trimming and J lost 4 bases, with 13 bases between them. This CDR3 region has 14 residues. Germline CDR1 SEHNR, CDR2 FQNEAQ (reference sequence). The full variable domain, completed using reference TRBV7-9 and TRBJ2-1, is DTGVSQNPRHKITKRGQNVTFRCDPISEHNRLYWYRQTLGQGPEFLTYFQNEAQLEKSRLLSDRFSAERPKGSFSTLEIQRTEQGDSAMYLCASRGEVSYNEQFFGPGTRLTVL.

In the case of this clone: The identical CDR3 is also encoded by other nucleotide sequences in the sample. The genes are TRBV9 and TRBJ2-5; a possible D gene is TRBD1 (5 bases). Germline V gives CDR1 SGDLS, CDR2 YYNGEE. The CDR3 runs to 14 residues. V was trimmed by 0 bases and J by 1 base, leaving 7 bases between them. CDR3: CASSVEGSQETQYF. The CDR3 DNA follows: TGTGCCAGCAGCGTAGAGGGGTCCCAAGAGACCCAGTACTTC. Combining the CDR3 with reference TRBV9 and TRBJ2-5 gives the whole variable domain DSGVTQTPKHLITATGQRVTLRCSPRSGDLSVYWYQQSLDQGLQFLIQYYNGEERAKGNILERFSAQQFPDLHSELNLSSLELGDSALYFCASSVEGSQETQYFGPGTRLLVL.

The genes are TRBV6-1 and TRBJ2-7; no clear D. From germline, CDR1 is MNHNS and CDR2 SASEGT. The ends were cut back, 1 base at V and 0 bases at J, with 7 bases in the middle. This CDR3 is 14 amino acids long. The CDR3 nucleotides are TGTGCCAGCAGTGAAGTATTCACCTCCTACGAGCAGTACTTC. It specifies CASSEVFTSYEQYF.

The chain carries TRBV14 and TRBJ1-4, with TRBD1 as a possible D gene (6 bases). Trimming pared 4 bases from V and 5 bases from J, leaving 17 bases between. The CDR3 spans 16 residues. Germline V lookup: CDR1 SGHDN, CDR2 FVKESK. The CDR3 DNA is TGTGCCAGCAGCCCGAGCCTACAGGGCCTGAATGAAAAACTGTTTTTT. It yields the protein CASSPSLQGLNEKLFF.

This sequence joins TRBV7-9 and TRBJ2-2; no firm D call. Germline V gene lookup returns CDR1 SEHNR and CDR2 FQNEAQ (reference sequence). The CDR3 spans 13 residues. Trimming stripped 5 bases from V and 4 bases from J, with 8 bases between. The CDR3 is CASSQKGTGELFF. CDR3 in DNA: TGTGCCAGCAGCCAAAAAGGCACCGGGGAGCTGTTTTTT.